The 26 T cell receptor beta chains below were found in one sample sequenced in a study of T cells in localized non-small cell lung cancer. Profiled with immunoSEQ multiplex PCR; TCRdb holds only in-frame clones, not every one. The sample lists over 30,000 clones, roughly 80% occurring once. The sample here was peripheral blood, taken before any cancer treatment. All receptors derive from a male donor older than 55 with stage II squamous cell lung carcinoma.

This chain joins TRBV27 and TRBJ1-1, with D hard to call. CDR1 is MNHEY, CDR2 SMNVEV, per germline (reference sequence). The length of the CDR3 is 16 residues. V was pared by 2 bases and J by 3 bases, with 16 bases between. The CDR3 is CASSLSGGRQDTEAFF. In DNA form, the CDR3 reads TGTGCCAGCAGTTTAAGTGGAGGGCGGCAGGACACTGAAGCTTTCTTT.

In its sample, this clone is medium-sized. V usage is TRBV14 and J usage is TRBJ2-3; the D is unclear. CDR1 is SGHDN, CDR2 FVKESK, per germline. Between the trimmed V and J ends, which lost 3 bases and 4 bases, there was a span of 2 bases. The length of the CDR3 is 11 residues. The CDR3 bases are TGTGCCAGCAGCCATGCAGATACGCAGTATTTT. This codes for CASSHADTQYF.

This chain uses TRBV6-6 with TRBJ2-7; TRBD1 might be the D (7 bases). This CDR3 region has 14 residues. Germline CDR1 and CDR2: MNHNY and SVGAGI (reference sequence). V lost 7 bases and J 3 bases, leaving 16 bases between the germline ends. The CDR3 region is CASTPGTAGYEQYF. As DNA, the CDR3 is TGTGCCAGCACCCCAGGGACAGCGGGCTACGAGCAGTACTTC.

The gene calls are TRBV6-5 and TRBJ2-1; perhaps TRBD2 as D (7 bases). The CDR3 is made up of 14 amino acids. Germline V lookup: CDR1 MNHEY, CDR2 SVGAGI. Trimming removed 4 bases at V and 7 bases at J, with 14 bases between. CDR3 nucleotides: TGTGCCAGCAGTTCTAGGGAGGGGGGGAATGAGCAGTTCTTC. Translated: CASSSREGGNEQFF.

The gene calls are TRBV5-1 and TRBJ2-1; 7 bases map to TRBD2. The CDR3 has 15 residues. The junction had 6 bases not matched to a gene; V was cut back by 6 bases and J by 0 bases. The V gene's germline CDR1 is SGHRS and CDR2 YFSETQ. The CDR3 DNA follows: TGCGCCAGCACTAGCGGTGGGGACTCCTACAATGAGCAGTTCTTC. Amino acids: CASTSGGDSYNEQFF.

The J gene is TRBJ2-1, the V gene TRBV13; a possible D gene is TRBD1 (5 bases). The CDR3 has 14 amino acids. From germline, CDR1 is PRHDT and CDR2 FYEKMQ (reference sequence). Trimming took off 5 bases at V and 4 bases at J, with 12 bases between the two ends. CDR3 region: CASSTQTAYNEQFF. The CDR3 nucleotides are TGTGCCAGCAGCACCCAGACAGCTTACAATGAGCAGTTCTTC.

The chain has TRBV11-2 and TRBJ2-5, with 8 bases fitting TRBD1. J was trimmed by 7 bases and V by 4 bases; bases with no gene match: 11. The CDR3 is 15 residues long. Germline assignment: CDR1 SGHAT and CDR2 FQNNGV. CDR3 loop: CASSSPIGQGPTQYF. As DNA, the CDR3 is TGTGCCAGCAGCTCTCCGATTGGACAGGGACCGACCCAGTACTTC. Supplemented by reference TRBV11-2 and TRBJ2-5, the full variable domain reads EAGVAQSPRYKIIEKRQSVAFWCNPISGHATLYWYQQILGQGPKLLIQFQNNGVVDDSQLPKDRFSAERLKGVDSTLKIQPAKLEDSAVYLCASSSPIGQGPTQYFGPGTRLLVL.

The genes are TRBV7-2 and TRBJ2-1, with 10 bases that match TRBD2. Per the germline V gene, CDR1 is SGHTA and CDR2 is FQGNSA. CDR3 length equals 16 residues. V lost 3 bases, J lost 8 bases, and 10 bases stayed unmatched. The CDR3 region is CASSFQQAGGPYEQFF. The CDR3 region has the DNA TGTGCCAGCAGCTTCCAACAAGCGGGGGGGCCCTATGAGCAGTTCTTC.

This rearrangement joins TRBV7-9 to TRBJ1-1; D not resolved. In germline, CDR1 is SEHNR, CDR2 FQNEAQ (reference sequence). CDR3 length equals 15 residues. The ends were cut back, 3 bases at V and 5 bases at J, with 16 bases in the middle. The CDR3 nucleotides read TGTGCCAGCAGCTTCCCCGCCGGGGTAGGTACTGAAGCTTTCTTT. This codes for CASSFPAGVGTEAFF. Variable domain in full (rest from reference TRBV7-9 and TRBJ1-1): DTGVSQNPRHKITKRGQNVTFRCDPISEHNRLYWYRQTLGQGPEFLTYFQNEAQLEKSRLLSDRFSAERPKGSFSTLEIQRTEQGDSAMYLCASSFPAGVGTEAFFGQGTRLTVV.

This clone was found a few times. The chain joins TRBV2 to TRBJ1-6; perhaps TRBD1 as D (5 bases). The CDR3 is 15 amino acids. From germline, CDR1 is SNHLY and CDR2 FYNNEI. Trimming shortened V by 1 base and J by 10 bases, and 14 bases separated the two germline ends. Here the CDR3 reads CASSEGGPGGSPLHF. The CDR3 nucleotides are TGTGCCAGCAGTGAAGGGGGACCGGGTGGGTCACCCCTCCACTTT.

This clone has only one observation. The chain is built from TRBV21-1 and TRBJ2-1; the table names TRBD1, a call not compared with the DNA. TRBV21-1 corresponds to a pseudogene. This CDR3 contains 16 residues. This chain's CDR3 is CASSKASGVSYNEQFF. The CDR3 DNA reads TGTGCCAGCAGCAAAGCGTCAGGGGTCTCCTACAATGAGCAGTTCTTC.

The chain joins TRBV29-1 to TRBJ1-1; no clear D gene. Germline CDR1 is SQVTM and CDR2 is ANQGSEA. V shed 1 base and J shed 1 base, with 16 bases lying between them. CDR3 size: 16 residues. This chain's CDR3 is CSVEGSRRWGNTEAFF. In DNA, the CDR3 is TGCAGCGTTGAAGGTTCGAGGAGGTGGGGGAACACTGAAGCTTTCTTT.

The V call is TRBV5-4, the J call TRBJ2-7; 7 nucleotides align to TRBD2. With 3 bases clipped from V and 7 bases from J, the junction kept 10 bases outside the gene matches. The V gene's germline CDR1 is SGHNT and CDR2 YYREEE (reference sequence). The CDR3 runs 14 residues. DNA for the CDR3: TGTGCCAGCAGCTCTGGGGGAGCGGGATCGGAGCAGTACTTC. It encodes CASSSGGAGSEQYF.

The chain has TRBV30 and TRBJ1-1, with unresolved D. CDR1 GTSNPN and CDR2 SVGIG come from the germline V gene (reference sequence). The CDR3 is made up of 11 amino acids. The germline V and J ends were trimmed by 3 bases and 11 bases, with 13 bases remaining between them. CDR3 DNA: TGTGCCTGGAGGGAAGACATGGTCGCTTTCTTT. It yields the protein CAWREDMVAFF.

The chain recombines TRBV5-6 with TRBJ1-3, with TRBD1 identical over 8 bases. With V trimmed by 4 bases and J by 3 bases, 3 bases remained unmatched. The V gene's germline CDR1 is SGHDT and CDR2 YYEEEE. The CDR3 length is 14 residues. For the CDR3, the DNA is TGTGCCAGCAGCAGGACAGGGTATGGAAACACCATATATTTT. As protein: CASSRTGYGNTIYF.

V is TRBV19 and J is TRBJ2-7, with D possibly matching TRBD2 (5 bases). Germline CDR1 is LNHDA and CDR2 is SQIVND (reference sequence). V was shortened by 3 bases and J by 6 bases, with 15 bases between the two germline ends. There are 14 residues in the CDR3. The CDR3 bases are TGTGCCAGTAGTATGCGAAGCCAGGCGGGCGAGCAGTACTTC. Its translation is CASSMRSQAGEQYF.

CDR3 nucleotides: TGTGCCAGCAGTTTCCCTCCGGGACTCCCGATCGGTGAGCAGTTCTTC. Translated, it gives CASSFPPGLPIGEQFF. This sequence joins TRBV27 and TRBJ2-1; a weak D match, TRBD2 (6 bases). V lost 3 bases, J lost 9 bases, and 21 bases lay in between. The germline CDR1 and CDR2 sequences are MNHEY and SMNVEV (reference sequence). This CDR3 has 16 residues.

V and J are TRBV12-5 and TRBJ1-2, with unresolved D. The CDR3 runs 13 residues. V lost 2 bases to trimming and J lost 5 bases, with 9 bases between them. Germline assignment: CDR1 LGHNT and CDR2 FRNRAP. The CDR3 here is CASGLRGRYGYTF. CDR3 in DNA: TGTGCTAGTGGTTTGCGGGGAAGGTATGGCTACACCTTC.

The genes are TRBV19 and TRBJ2-3; 8 nucleotides align to TRBD1. V gave up 3 bases and J gave up 3 bases; unmatched junction bases: 5. CDR3 length equals 15 residues. Germline CDR1 is LNHDA and CDR2 is SQIVND (reference sequence). The CDR3 loop is CASSMTGQGTDTQYF. CDR3 nucleotide sequence: TGTGCCAGTAGTATGACTGGACAGGGTACAGATACGCAGTATTTT.

The chain couples TRBV9 to TRBJ1-6, with D perhaps matching TRBD1 (5 bases). The length of the CDR3 is 15 residues. Trimming took off 4 bases at V and 8 bases at J, with 16 bases between the two ends. CDR1 SGDLS and CDR2 YYNGEE come from the germline V gene. The CDR3 coding sequence is TGTGCCAGCAGCATCAGGACCGGGGCGGATTCACCCCTCCACTTT. Its translation is CASSIRTGADSPLHF.

This clone was observed a handful of times. The rearrangement uses TRBV19 and TRBJ2-7; 11 positions agree with TRBD2. V was clipped by 3 bases and J by 2 bases; unmatched bases: 6. CDR3 length: 16 residues. Germline-derived CDR1 and CDR2 are LNHDA and SQIVND (reference sequence). This CDR3 reads CASSILLAGGAYEQYF. CDR3 sequence (DNA): TGTGCCAGTAGTATCCTTCTAGCGGGAGGAGCCTACGAGCAGTACTTC. The entire variable domain, with the rest obtained from reference TRBV19 and TRBJ2-7, is as follows: DGGITQSPKYLFRKEGQNVTLSCEQNLNHDAMYWYRQDPGQGLRLIYYSQIVNDFQKGDIAEGYSVSREKKESFPLTVTSAQKNPTAFYLCASSILLAGGAYEQYFGPGTRLTVT.

There are a few counts of this clone. The chain recombines TRBV19 with TRBJ1-1; 8 bases match TRBD1. V shed 4 bases, J shed 0 bases, and the junction held 4 bases outside the gene matches. This CDR3 contains 15 residues. In germline, CDR1 is LNHDA, CDR2 SQIVND (reference sequence). CDR3 sequence: CASSTDRDLNTEAFF. The CDR3 DNA is TGTGCCAGTAGTACGGACAGGGATCTGAACACTGAAGCTTTCTTT.

This chain connects TRBV10-3 to TRBJ2-5, with D perhaps matching TRBD2 (6 bases). Trimming pared 2 bases from V and 5 bases from J, leaving 18 bases between. Germline assignment: CDR1 ENHRY and CDR2 SYGVKD. This CDR3 has 16 residues. The CDR3 region has the DNA TGTGCCATCAGTGAGAGGGGAGGCGTTAAGGGTGAGACCCAGTACTTC. It translates to CAISERGGVKGETQYF.

This chain links TRBV7-9 with TRBJ2-3; D call uncertain. CDR1 and CDR2 (germline): SEHNR, FQNEAQ (reference sequence). The CDR3 is 14 amino acids. The ends were cut back, 3 bases at V and 1 base at J, with 8 bases in the middle. The CDR3: CASSFLERTDTQYF. In DNA form, the CDR3 reads TGTGCCAGCAGCTTCCTAGAGCGCACAGATACGCAGTATTTT.

This chain uses TRBV6-6 with TRBJ2-5; 10 bases align to TRBD2. The J segment lost 5 bases and the V segment lost 3 bases, leaving 9 bases of the junction unmatched. CDR3 size: 16 residues. CDR1 and CDR2 (germline): MNHNY, SVGAGI (reference sequence). CDR3 sequence: CASSYNPSGGTETQYF. In DNA, the CDR3 is TGTGCCAGCAGTTATAACCCTAGCGGGGGTACGGAGACCCAGTACTTC.

V usage is TRBV7-2 and J usage is TRBJ2-2, with TRBD1 identical over 7 bases. Trimming took 7 bases from V and 7 from J; bases not matched to a gene: 6. Germline V gene sequence: CDR1 SGHTA, CDR2 FQGNSA. The CDR3 is made up of 13 amino acids. Here the CDR3 DNA reads TGTGCCAGCACCTGGTCAGGGGGCGGGGAGCTGTTTTTT. This sequence encodes CASTWSGGGELFF.